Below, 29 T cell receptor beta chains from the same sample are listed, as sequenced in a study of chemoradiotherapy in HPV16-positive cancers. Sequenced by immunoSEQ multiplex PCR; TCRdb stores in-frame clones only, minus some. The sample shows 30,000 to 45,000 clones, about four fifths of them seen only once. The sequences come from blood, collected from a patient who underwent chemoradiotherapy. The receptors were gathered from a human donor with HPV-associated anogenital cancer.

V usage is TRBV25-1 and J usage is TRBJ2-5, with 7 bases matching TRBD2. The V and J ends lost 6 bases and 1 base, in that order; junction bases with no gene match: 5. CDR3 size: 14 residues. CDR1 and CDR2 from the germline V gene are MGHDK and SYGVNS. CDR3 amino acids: CASSLTGGQETQYF. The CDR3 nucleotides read TGTGCCAGCAGCCTAACGGGGGGCCAAGAGACCCAGTACTTC.

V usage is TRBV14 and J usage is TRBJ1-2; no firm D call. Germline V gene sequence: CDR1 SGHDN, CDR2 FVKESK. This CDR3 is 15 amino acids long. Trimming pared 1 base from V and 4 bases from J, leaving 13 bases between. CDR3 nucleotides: TGTGCCAGCAGCCAAGCCCGGTCGCCCGCCTATGGCTACACCTTC. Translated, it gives CASSQARSPAYGYTF.

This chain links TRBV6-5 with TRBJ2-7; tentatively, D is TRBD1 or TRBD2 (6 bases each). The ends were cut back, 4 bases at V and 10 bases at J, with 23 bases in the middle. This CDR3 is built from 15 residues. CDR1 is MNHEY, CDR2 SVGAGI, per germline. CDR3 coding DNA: TGTGCCAGCAGTTTAGGGGCCTCGGGGGCCCCACCTCAGTACTTC. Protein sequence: CASSLGASGAPPQYF.

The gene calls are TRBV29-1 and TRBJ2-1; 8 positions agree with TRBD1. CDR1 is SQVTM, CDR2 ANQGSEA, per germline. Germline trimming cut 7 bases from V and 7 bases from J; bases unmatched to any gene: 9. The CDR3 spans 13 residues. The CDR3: CSAKWTGLNEQFF. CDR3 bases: TGCAGCGCGAAGTGGACAGGGTTGAATGAGCAGTTCTTC.

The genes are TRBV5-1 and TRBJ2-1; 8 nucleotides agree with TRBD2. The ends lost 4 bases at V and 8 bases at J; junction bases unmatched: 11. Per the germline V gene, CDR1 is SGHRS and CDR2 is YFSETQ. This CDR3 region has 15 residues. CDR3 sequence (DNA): TGCGCCAGCAGCCAAAGCGGGGGCCTTGGGGATGAGCAGTTCTTC. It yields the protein CASSQSGGLGDEQFF.

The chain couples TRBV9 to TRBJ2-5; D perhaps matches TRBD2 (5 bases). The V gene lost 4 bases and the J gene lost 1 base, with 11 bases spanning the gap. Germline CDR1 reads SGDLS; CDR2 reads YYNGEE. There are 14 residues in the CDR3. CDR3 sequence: CASSFGVFQETQYF. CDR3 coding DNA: TGTGCCAGCAGCTTCGGGGTGTTCCAAGAGACCCAGTACTTC.

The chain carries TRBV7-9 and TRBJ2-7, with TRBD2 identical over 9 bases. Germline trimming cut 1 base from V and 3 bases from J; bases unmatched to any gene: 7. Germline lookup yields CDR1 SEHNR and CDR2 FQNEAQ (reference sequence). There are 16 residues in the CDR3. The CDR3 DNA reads TGTGCCAGCAGCTTAGACAGAGCTAGCGGGGACTACGAGCAGTACTTC. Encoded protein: CASSLDRASGDYEQYF.

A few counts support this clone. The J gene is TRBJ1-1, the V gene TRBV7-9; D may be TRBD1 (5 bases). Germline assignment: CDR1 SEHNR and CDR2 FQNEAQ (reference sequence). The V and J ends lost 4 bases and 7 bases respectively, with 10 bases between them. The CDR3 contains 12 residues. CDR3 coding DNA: TGTGCCAGCAGCTCGGGACCGAATGAAGCTTTCTTT. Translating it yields CASSSGPNEAFF.

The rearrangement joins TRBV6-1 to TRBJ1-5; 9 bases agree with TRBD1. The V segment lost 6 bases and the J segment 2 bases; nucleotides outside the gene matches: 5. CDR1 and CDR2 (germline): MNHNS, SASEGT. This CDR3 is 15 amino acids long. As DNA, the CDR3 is TGTGCCAGCAGAACGGACAGGGGAGGCAATCAGCCCCAGCATTTT. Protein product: CASRTDRGGNQPQHF.

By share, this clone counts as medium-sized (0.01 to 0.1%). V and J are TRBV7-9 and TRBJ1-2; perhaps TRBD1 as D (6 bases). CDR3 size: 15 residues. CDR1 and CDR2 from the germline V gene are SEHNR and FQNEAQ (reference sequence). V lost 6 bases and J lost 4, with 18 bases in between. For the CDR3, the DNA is TGTGCCAGCAGGCCCGAGGGACAAAGACTCTATGGCTACACCTTC. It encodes CASRPEGQRLYGYTF.

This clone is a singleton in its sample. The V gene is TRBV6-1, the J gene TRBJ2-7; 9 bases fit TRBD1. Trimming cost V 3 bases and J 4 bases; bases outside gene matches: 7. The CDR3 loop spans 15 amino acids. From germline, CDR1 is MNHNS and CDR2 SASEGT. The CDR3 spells CASSEMGQGYYEQYF. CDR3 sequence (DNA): TGTGCCAGCAGTGAGATGGGACAGGGCTATTACGAGCAGTACTTC.

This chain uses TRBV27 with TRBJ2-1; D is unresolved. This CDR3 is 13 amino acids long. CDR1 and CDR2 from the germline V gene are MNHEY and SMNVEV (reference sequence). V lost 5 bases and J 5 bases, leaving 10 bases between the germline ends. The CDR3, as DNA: TGTGCCAGCAGTCCAGGTATACACAATGAGCAGTTCTTC. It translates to CASSPGIHNEQFF.

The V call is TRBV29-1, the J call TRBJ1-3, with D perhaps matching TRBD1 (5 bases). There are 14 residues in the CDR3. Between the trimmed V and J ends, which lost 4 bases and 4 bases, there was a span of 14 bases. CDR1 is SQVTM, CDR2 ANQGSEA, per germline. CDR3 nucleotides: TGCAGCGTTGGCGCCGGGACTCAGGGAAACACCATATATTTT. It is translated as CSVGAGTQGNTIYF. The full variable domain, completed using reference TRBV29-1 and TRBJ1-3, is SAVISQKPSRDICQRGTSLTIQCQVDSQVTMMFWYRQQPGQSLTLIATANQGSEATYESGFVIDKFPISRPNLTFSTLTVSNMSPEDSSIYLCSVGAGTQGNTIYFGEGSWLTVV.

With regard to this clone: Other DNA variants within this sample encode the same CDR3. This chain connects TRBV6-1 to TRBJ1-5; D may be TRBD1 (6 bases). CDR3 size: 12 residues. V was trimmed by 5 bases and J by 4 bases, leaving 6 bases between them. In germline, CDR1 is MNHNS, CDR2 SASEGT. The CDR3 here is CASSTGNQPQHF. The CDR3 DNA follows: TGTGCCAGCAGTACAGGGAATCAGCCCCAGCATTTT.

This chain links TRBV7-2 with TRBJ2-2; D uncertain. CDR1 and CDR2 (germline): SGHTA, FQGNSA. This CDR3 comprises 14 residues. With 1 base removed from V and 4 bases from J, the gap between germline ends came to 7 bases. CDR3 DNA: TGTGCCAGCAGCTTAGTCCGTGGCACCGGGGAGCTGTTTTTT. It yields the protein CASSLVRGTGELFF.

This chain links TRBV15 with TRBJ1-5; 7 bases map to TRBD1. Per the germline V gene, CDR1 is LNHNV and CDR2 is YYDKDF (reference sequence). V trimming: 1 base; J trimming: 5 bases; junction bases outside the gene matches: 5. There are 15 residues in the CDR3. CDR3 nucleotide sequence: TGTGCCACCAGCAGAGGACAGGGATTGGATCAGCCCCAGCATTTT. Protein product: CATSRGQGLDQPQHF.

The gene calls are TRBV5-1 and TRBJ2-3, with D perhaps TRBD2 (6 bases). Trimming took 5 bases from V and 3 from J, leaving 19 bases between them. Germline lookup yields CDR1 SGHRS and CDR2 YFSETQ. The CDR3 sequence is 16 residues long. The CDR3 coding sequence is TGCGCCAGCAGACTAAGTAGCGGAGGGGCAACAGATACGCAGTATTTT. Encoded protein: CASRLSSGGATDTQYF. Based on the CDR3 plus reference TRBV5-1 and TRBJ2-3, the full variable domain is KAGVTQTPRYLIKTRGQQVTLSCSPISGHRSVSWYQQTPGQGLQFLFEYFSETQRNKGNFPGRFSGRQFSNSRSEMNVSTLELGDSALYLCASRLSSGGATDTQYFGPGTRLTVL.

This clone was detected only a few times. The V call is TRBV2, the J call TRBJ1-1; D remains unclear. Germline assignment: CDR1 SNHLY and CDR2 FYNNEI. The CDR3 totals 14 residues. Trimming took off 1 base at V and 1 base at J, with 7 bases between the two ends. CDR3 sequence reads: CASSEVSANTEAFF. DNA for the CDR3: TGTGCCAGCAGTGAAGTGTCGGCGAACACTGAAGCTTTCTTT.

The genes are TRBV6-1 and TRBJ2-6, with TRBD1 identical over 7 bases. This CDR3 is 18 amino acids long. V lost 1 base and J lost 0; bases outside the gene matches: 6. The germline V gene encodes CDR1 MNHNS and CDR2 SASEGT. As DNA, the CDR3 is TGTGCCAGCAGTGAAGTGACAGGGCTCCTCTCTGGGGCCAACGTCCTGACTTTC. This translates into CASSEVTGLLSGANVLTF.

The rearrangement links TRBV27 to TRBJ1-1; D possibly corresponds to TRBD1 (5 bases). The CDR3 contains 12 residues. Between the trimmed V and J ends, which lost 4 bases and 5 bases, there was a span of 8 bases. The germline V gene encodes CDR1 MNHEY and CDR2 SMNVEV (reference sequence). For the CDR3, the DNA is TGTGCCAGCAGTTCAACAGGAACTGAAGCTTTCTTT. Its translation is CASSSTGTEAFF.

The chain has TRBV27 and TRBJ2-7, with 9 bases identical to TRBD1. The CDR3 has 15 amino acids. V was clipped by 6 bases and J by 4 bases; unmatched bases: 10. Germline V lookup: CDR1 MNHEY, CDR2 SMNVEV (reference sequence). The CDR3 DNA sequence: TGTGCCAGCAGGGGACCGGGACAGGGTGCGTACGAGCAGTACTTC. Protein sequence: CASRGPGQGAYEQYF.

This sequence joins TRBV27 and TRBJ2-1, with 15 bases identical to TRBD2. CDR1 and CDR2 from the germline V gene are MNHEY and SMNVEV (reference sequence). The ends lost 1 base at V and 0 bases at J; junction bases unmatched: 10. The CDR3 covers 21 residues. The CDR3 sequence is CASSLWGTSGGPASSYNEQFF. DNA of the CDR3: TGTGCCAGCAGTTTATGGGGGACTAGCGGGGGGCCAGCGAGCTCCTACAATGAGCAGTTCTTC.

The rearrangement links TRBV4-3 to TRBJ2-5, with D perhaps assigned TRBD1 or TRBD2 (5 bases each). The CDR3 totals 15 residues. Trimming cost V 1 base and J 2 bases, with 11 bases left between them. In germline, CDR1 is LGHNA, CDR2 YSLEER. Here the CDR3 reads CASSQGRQGQETQYF. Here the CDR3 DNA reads TGCGCCAGCAGCCAAGGGAGGCAGGGACAAGAGACCCAGTACTTC.

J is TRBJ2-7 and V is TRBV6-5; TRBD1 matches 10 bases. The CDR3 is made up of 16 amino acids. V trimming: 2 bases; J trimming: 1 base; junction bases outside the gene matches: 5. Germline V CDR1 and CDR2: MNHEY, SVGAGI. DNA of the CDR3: TGTGCCAGCAGTTACGACAGGACAGGGGGATCCTACGAGCAGTACTTC. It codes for CASSYDRTGGSYEQYF.

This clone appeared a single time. In DNA form, the CDR3 reads TGTGCCAGCAGCCTCCAGCACGGGTCGTCCTACGAGCAGTACTTC. This codes for CASSLQHGSSYEQYF. The rearrangement links TRBV13 to TRBJ2-7; D unresolved. CDR3 length equals 15 residues. Trimming left V 5 bases short and J 1 base short, with 15 bases between. The germline V gene encodes CDR1 PRHDT and CDR2 FYEKMQ (reference sequence).

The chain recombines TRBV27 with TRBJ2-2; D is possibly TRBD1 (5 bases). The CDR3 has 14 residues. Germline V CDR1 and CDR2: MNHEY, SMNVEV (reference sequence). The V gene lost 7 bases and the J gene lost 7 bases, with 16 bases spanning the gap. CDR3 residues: CASKQTRDHGELFF. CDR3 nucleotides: TGTGCCAGCAAACAAACCAGGGATCACGGGGAGCTGTTTTTT.

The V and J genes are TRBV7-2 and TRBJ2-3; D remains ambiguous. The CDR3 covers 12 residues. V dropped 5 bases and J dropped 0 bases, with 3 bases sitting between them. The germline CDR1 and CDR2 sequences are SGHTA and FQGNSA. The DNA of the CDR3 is TGTGCCAGCAGCCAAAGCACAGATACGCAGTATTTT. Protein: CASSQSTDTQYF.

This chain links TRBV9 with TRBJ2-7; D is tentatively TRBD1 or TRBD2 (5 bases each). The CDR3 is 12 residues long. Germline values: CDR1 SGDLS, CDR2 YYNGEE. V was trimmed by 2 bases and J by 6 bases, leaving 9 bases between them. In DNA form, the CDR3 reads TGTGCCAGCAGCGTTGGGGACGGCGAGCAGTACTTC. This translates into CASSVGDGEQYF.

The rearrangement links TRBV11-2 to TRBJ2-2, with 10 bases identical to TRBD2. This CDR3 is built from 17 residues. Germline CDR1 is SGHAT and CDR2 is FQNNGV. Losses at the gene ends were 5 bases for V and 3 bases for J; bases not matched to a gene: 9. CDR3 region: CASSPPASGGHTGELFF. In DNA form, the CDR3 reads TGTGCCAGCAGCCCGCCCGCTAGCGGGGGACACACCGGGGAGCTGTTTTTT.